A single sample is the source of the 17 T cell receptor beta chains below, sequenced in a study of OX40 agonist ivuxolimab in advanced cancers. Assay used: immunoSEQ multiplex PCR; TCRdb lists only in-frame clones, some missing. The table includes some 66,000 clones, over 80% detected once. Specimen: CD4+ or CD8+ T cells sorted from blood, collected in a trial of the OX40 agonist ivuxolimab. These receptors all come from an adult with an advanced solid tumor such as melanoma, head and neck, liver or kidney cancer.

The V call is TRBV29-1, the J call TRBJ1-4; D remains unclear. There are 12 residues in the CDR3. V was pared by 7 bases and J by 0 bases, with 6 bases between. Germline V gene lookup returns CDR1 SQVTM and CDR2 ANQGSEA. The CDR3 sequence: CSAGTTNEKLFF. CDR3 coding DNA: TGCAGCGCCGGCACAACTAATGAAAAACTGTTTTTT.

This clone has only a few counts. The CDR3 reads CASSQVHRGAGKLFF. The CDR3, as DNA: TGTGCCAGCAGCCAAGTTCACAGGGGGGCTGGAAAACTGTTTTTT. This chain joins TRBV14 and TRBJ1-4, with TRBD1 matching 8 bases. CDR1 is SGHDN, CDR2 FVKESK, per germline. CDR3 length: 15 residues. V was pared by 1 base and J by 10 bases, with 8 bases of the junction left unmatched.

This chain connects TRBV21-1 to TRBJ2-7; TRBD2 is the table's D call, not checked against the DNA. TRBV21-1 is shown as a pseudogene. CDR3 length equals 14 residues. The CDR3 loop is CASSKEEDHNEQYF. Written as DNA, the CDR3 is TGTGCCAGCAGCAAAGAGGAGGATCACAACGAGCAGTACTTC.

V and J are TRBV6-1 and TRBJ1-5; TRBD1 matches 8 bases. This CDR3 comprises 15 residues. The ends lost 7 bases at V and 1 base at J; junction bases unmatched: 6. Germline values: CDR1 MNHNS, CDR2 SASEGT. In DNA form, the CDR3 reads TGTGCCAGCATTCGGACAGGGCGCAGCAATCAGCCCCAGCATTTT. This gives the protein CASIRTGRSNQPQHF.

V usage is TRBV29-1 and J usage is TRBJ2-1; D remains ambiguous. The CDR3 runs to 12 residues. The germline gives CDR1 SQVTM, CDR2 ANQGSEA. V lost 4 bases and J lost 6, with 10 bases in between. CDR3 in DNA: TGCAGCGTTGTTGGGGTTTCCAATGAGCAGTTCTTC. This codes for CSVVGVSNEQFF.

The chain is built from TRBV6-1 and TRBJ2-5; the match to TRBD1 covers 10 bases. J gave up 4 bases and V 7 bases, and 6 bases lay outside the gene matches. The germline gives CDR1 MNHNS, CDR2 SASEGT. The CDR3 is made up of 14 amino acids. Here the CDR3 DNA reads TGTGCCAGCATCGACAGGGGGCGCGGAGAGACCCAGTACTTC. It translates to CASIDRGRGETQYF.

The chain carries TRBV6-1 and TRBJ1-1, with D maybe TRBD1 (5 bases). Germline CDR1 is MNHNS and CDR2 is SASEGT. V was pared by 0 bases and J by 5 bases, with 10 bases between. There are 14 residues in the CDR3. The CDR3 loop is CASSEAPGGTEAFF. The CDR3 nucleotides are TGTGCCAGCAGTGAAGCGCCGGGGGGGACTGAAGCTTTCTTT.

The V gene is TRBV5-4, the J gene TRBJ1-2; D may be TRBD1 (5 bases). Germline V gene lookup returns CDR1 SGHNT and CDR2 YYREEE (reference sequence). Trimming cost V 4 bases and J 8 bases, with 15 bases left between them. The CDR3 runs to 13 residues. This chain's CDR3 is CASSQMGVQGYTF. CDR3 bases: TGTGCCAGCAGCCAAATGGGGGTGCAGGGCTACACCTTC.

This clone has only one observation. CDR3 bases: TGTGCCAGCAGTGAAGGGCACATTGAAGCTTTCTTT. It codes for CASSEGHIEAFF. The V gene is TRBV2, the J gene TRBJ1-1, with D unresolved. From germline, CDR1 is SNHLY and CDR2 FYNNEI. This CDR3 region has 12 residues. The V gene lost 1 base and the J gene lost 7 bases, with 7 bases spanning the gap.

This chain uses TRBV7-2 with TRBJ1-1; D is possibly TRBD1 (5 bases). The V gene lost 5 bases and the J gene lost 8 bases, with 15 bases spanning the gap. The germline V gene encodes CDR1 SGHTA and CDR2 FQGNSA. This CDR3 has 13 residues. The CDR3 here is CASSRGTNREAFF. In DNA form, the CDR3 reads TGTGCCAGCAGCCGGGGGACCAACAGGGAAGCTTTCTTT.

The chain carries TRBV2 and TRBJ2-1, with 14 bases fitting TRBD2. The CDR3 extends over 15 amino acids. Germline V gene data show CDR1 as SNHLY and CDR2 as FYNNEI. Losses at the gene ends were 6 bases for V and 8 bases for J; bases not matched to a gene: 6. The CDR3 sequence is CASRKGLAGDYEQFF. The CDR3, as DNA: TGTGCCAGCAGGAAGGGACTAGCGGGAGACTATGAGCAGTTCTTC. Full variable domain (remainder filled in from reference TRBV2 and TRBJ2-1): EPEVTQTPSHQVTQMGQEVILRCVPISNHLYFYWYRQILGQKVEFLVSFYNNEISEKSEIFDDQFSVERPDGSNFTLKIRSTKLEDSAMYFCASRKGLAGDYEQFFGPGTRLTVL.

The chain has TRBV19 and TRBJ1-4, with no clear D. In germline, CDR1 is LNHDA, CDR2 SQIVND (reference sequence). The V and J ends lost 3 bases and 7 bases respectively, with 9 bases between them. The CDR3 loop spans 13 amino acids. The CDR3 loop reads CASSMREGEKLFF. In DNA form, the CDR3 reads TGTGCCAGTAGTATGAGGGAAGGTGAAAAACTGTTTTTT.

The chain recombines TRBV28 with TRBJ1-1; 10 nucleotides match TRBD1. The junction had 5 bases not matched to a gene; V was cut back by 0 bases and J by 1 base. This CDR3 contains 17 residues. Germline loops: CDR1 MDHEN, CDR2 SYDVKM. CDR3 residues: CASSLWGQGFWNTEAFF. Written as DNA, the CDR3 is TGTGCCAGCAGTTTATGGGGACAGGGGTTCTGGAACACTGAAGCTTTCTTT.

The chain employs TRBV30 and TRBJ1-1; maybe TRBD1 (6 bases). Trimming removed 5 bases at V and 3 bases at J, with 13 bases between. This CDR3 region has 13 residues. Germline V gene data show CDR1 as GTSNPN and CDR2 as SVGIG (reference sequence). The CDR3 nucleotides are TGTGCCTGGTCTCGAGGGGGGGACACTGAAGCTTTCTTT. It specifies CAWSRGGDTEAFF.

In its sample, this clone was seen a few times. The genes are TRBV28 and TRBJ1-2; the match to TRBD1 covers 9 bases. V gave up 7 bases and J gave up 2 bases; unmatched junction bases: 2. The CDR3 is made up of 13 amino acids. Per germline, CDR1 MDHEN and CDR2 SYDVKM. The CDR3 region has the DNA TGTGCCAGCATCGGACAGGGGAACTATGGCTACACCTTC. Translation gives CASIGQGNYGYTF.

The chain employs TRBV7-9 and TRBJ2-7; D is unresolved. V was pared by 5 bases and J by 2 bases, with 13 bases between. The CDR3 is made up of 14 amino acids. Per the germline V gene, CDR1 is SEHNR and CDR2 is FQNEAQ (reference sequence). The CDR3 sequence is CASSRAGDTYEQYF. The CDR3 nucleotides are TGTGCCAGCAGCCGGGCAGGTGATACCTACGAGCAGTACTTC.

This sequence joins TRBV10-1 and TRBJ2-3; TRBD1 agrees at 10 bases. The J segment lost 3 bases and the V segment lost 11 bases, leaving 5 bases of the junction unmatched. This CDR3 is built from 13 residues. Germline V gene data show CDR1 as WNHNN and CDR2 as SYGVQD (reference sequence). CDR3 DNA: TGCGCCTGCCGGGGACAGGGGACAGATACGCAGTATTTT. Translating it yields CACRGQGTDTQYF.